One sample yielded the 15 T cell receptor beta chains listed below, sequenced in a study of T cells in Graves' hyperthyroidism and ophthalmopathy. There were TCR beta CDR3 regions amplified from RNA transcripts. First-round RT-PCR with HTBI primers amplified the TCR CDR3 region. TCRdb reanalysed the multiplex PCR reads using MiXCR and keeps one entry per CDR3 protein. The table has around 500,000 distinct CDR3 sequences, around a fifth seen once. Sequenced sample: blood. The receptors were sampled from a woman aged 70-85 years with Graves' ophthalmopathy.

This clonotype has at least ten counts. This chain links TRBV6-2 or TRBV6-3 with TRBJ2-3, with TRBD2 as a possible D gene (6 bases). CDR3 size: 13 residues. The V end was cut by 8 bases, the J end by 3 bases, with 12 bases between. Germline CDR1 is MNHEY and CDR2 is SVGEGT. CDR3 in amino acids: CASRDGGTDTQYF. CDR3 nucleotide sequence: TGTGCCAGCCGCGACGGGGGAACAGATACGCAGTATTTT.

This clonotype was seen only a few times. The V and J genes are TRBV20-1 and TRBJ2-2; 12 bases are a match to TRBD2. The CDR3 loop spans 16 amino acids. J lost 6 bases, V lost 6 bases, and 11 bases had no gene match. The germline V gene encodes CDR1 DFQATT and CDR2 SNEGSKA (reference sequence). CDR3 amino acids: CSASHLTSGRSGELFF. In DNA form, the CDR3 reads TGCAGTGCAAGTCACTTGACTAGCGGGAGATCCGGGGAGCTGTTTTTT.

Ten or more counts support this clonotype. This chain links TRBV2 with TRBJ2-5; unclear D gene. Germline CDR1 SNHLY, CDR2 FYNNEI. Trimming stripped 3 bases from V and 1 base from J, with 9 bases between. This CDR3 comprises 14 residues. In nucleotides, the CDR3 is TGTGCCAGCAGTGAGGCGTGGGGCCAAGAGACCCAGTACTTC. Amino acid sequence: CASSEAWGQETQYF.

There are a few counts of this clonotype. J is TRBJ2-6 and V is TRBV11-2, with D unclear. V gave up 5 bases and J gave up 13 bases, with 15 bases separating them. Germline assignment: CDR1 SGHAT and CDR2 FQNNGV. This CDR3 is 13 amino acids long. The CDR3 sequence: CASSPDWTHVLTF. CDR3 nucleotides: TGTGCCAGCAGCCCCGACTGGACCCATGTCCTGACTTTC.

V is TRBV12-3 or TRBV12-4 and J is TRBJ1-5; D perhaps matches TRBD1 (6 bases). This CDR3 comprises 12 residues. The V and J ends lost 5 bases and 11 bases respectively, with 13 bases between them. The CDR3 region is CASSAYRESQHF. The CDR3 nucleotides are TGTGCCAGCAGTGCCTACAGGGAGTCCCAGCATTTT.

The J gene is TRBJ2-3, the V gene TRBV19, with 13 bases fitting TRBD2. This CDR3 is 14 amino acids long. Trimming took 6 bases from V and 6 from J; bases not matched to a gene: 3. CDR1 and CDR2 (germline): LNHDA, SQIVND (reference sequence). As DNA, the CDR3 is TGTGCCAGTAGACTAGCGGGAGGGCCGGATACGCAGTATTTT. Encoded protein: CASRLAGGPDTQYF.

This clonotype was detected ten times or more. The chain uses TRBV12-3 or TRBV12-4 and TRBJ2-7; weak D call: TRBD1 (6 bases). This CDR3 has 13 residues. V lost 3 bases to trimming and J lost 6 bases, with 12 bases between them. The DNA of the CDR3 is TGTGCCAGCAGTTTGGTAGAAGGGGGCGAGCAGTACTTC. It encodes CASSLVEGGEQYF.

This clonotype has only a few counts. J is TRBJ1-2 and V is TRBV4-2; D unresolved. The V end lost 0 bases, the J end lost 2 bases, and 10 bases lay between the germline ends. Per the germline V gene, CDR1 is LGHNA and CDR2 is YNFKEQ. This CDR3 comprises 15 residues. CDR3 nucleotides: TGTGCCAGCAGCCAAGATCCCAGCCTCAACTATGGCTACACCTTC. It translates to CASSQDPSLNYGYTF.

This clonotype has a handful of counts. CDR3 residues: CATRQQRTGSNYGYTF. In nucleotides, the CDR3 is TGTGCCACCAGGCAACAGAGGACAGGGAGCAACTATGGCTACACCTTC. V and J are TRBV15 and TRBJ1-2; 8 nucleotides match TRBD1. The CDR3 runs to 16 residues. The germline V gene encodes CDR1 LNHNV and CDR2 YYDKDF (reference sequence). V gave up 6 bases and J gave up 2 bases; unmatched junction bases: 11.

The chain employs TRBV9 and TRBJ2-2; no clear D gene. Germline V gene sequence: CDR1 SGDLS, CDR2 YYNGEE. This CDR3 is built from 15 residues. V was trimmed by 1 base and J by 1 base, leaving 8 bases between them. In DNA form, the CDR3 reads TGTGCCAGCAGCGTAAGTAGCCGGAACACCGGGGAGCTGTTTTTT. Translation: CASSVSSRNTGELFF.

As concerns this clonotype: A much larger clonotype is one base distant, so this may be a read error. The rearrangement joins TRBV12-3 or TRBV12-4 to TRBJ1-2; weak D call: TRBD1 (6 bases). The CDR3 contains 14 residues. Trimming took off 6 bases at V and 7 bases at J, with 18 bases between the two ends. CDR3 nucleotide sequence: TGTGCCAGCAGCCCGAGACAGGAAGTTTTTGGCTACACCTTC. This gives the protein CASSPRQEVFGYTF.

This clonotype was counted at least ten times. The CDR3 nucleotides are TGCAGCGTTATTAGGGACAGGGGAGCTTTCTTT. It yields the protein CSVIRDRGAFF. The rearrangement uses TRBV29-1 and TRBJ1-1; 10 bases match TRBD1. CDR3 length equals 11 residues. The germline CDR1 and CDR2 sequences are SQVTM and ANQGSEA. Trimming took 5 bases from V and 10 from J; bases not matched to a gene: 4.

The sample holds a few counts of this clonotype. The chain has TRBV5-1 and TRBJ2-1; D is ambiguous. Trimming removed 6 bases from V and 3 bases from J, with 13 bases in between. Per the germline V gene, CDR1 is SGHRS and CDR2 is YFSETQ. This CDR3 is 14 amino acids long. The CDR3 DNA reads TGCGCCAGCACTACCGAGGCGGTCTACAATGAGCAGTTCTTC. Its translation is CASTTEAVYNEQFF.

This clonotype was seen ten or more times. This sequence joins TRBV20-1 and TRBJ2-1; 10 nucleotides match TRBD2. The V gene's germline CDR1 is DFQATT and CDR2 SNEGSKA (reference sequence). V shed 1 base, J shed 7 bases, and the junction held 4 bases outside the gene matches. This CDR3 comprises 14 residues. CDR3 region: CSARVSGRGNEQFF. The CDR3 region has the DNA TGCAGTGCTAGAGTCAGCGGGAGGGGTAATGAGCAGTTCTTC.

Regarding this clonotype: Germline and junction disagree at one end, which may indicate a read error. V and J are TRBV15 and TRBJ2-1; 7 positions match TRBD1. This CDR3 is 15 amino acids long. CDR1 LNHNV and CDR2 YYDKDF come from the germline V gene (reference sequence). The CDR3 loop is CATSRHRDSYNGQFF. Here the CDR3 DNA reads TGTGCCACCAGCAGACACCGGGACAGCTACAATGGGCAGTTCTTC. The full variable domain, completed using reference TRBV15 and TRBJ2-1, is DAMVIQNPRYQVTQFGKPVTLSCSQTLNHNVMYWYQQKSSQAPKLLFHYYDKDFNNEADTPDNFQSRRPNTSFCFLDIRSPGLGDTAMYLCATSRHRDSYNGQFFGPGTRLTVL.